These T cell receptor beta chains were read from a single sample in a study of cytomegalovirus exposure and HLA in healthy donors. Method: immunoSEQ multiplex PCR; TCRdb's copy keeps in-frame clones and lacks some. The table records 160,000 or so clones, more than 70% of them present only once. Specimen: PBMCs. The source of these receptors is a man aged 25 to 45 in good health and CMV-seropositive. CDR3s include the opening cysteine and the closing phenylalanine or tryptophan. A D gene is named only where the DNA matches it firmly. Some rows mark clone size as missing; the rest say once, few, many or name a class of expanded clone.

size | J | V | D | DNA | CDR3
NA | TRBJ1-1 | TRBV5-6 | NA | TGTGCCAGCAGCTTCAGACAGGAAGCTTTCTTT | CASSFRQEAFF
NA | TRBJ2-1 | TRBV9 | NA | TGTGCCAGCACCGAGGACAGCTCCTACAATGAGCAGTTCTTC | CASTEDSSYNEQFF
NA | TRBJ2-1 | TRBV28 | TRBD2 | TGTGCCAGCAGTTTGGGCGGGAGACTCTCGAATGAGCAGTTCTTC | CASSLGGRLSNEQFF
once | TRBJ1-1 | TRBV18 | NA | TGTGCCAGCTCACCTCGACAGACAGGAGCGAACACTGAAGCTTTCTTT | CASSPRQTGANTEAFF
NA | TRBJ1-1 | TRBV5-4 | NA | TGTGCCAGCAGCCTACGGGACATCGGGGCTGAAGCTTTCTTT | CASSLRDIGAEAFF
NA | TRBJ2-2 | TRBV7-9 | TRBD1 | TGTGCCAGCAGCCCAGCCGGGGACAGCTTGAACACCGGGGAGCTGTTTTTT | CASSPAGDSLNTGELFF
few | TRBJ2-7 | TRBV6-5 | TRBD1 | TGTGCCAGCAGTTACGGGACAGGGGTCTACGAGCAGTACTTC | CASSYGTGVYEQYF
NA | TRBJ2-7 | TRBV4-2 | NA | TGTGCCAGCAGCCAAGAAATGTTCATCAACGAGCAGTACTTC | CASSQEMFINEQYF
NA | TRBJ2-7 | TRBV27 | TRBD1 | TGTGCCAGCAGTTCCGCCGCTCAAGACAGGGGTAGGTACGAGCAGTACTTC | CASSSAAQDRGRYEQYF
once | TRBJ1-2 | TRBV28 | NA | TGTGCCAGCAAACTCCGTGAAGGGAGGTATGGCTACACCTTC | CASKLREGRYGYTF
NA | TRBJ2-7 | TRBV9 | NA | TGTGCCAGCAGCCCCACATCCTTC | CASSPTSF
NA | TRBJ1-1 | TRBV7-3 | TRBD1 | TGTGCCAGCAGCTCGGGACAGAGGAACACTGAAGCTTTCTTT | CASSSGQRNTEAFF
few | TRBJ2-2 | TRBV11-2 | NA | TGTGCCAGCAGCCTCCAGGGGTGGGGGAACACCGGGGAGCTGTTTTTT | CASSLQGWGNTGELFF
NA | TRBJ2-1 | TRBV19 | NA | TGTGCCAGTAGTATATCACTAGACGCCTACAATGAGCAGTTCTTC | CASSISLDAYNEQFF
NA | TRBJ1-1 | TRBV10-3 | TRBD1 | TGTGCCATCAGGGACAGGGGATTGAACACTGAAGCTTTCTTT | CAIRDRGLNTEAFF
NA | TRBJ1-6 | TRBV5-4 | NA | TGTGCCAGCAGCGTGACAGGAGGTAATTCACCCCTCCACTTT | CASSVTGGNSPLHF
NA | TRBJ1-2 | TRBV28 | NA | TGTGCCAGCCTACTCGGGGGGGCGGCTAACTATGGCTACACCTTC | CASLLGGAANYGYTF
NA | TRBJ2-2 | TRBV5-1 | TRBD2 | TGCGCCAGCAGCTTGGCCCCGGCGGGAGGGGTAGTCGGGGAGCTGTTTTTT | CASSLAPAGGVVGELFF
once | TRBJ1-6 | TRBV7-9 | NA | TGTGCCAGCGGGGGAGGGGGGGCAAAGAATTCACCCCTCCACTTT | CASGGGGAKNSPLHF
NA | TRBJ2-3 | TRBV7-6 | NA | TGTGCCAGCAGCTCCATTTCAGATACGCAGTATTTT | CASSSISDTQYF
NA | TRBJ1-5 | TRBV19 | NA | TGTGCCAGTAGATCCGGGAGCCGCAATCAGCCCCAGCATTTT | CASRSGSRNQPQHF
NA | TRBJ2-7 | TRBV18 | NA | TGTGCCAGCTCCCCGGTGCCCTCGGGGAGGGAGCAGTACTTC | CASSPVPSGREQYF